A single sample is the source of the 26 T cell receptor beta chains below, sequenced in a study of cytomegalovirus exposure and HLA in healthy donors. Researchers ran the PCR with 60 Vbeta and 13 Jbeta primers. Produced via immunoSEQ multiplex PCR; TCRdb's table is partial and in-frame only. The sample has hundreds of thousands of clones; 70% to 85% are singletons. The source material was PBMCs. The receptor set was obtained from a woman in her 40s in good health and CMV-seronegative.

J is TRBJ2-1 and V is TRBV19; D is perhaps TRBD2 (6 bases). The CDR3 spans 15 residues. CDR1 LNHDA and CDR2 SQIVND come from the germline V gene (reference sequence). V was pared by 9 bases and J by 7 bases, with 22 bases between. CDR3 coding DNA: TGTGCCAGCAAGGGGCTAATGGGGGGATATAATGAGCAGTTCTTC. As protein: CASKGLMGGYNEQFF.

CDR3 sequence reads: CASSGRGAGELFF. The CDR3 DNA sequence: TGCGCCAGCAGCGGTAGGGGCGCCGGGGAGCTGTTTTTT. This chain links TRBV4-3 with TRBJ2-2; a weak D match, TRBD1 (5 bases). Germline CDR1 and CDR2: LGHNA and YSLEER. Trimming shortened V by 5 bases and J by 6 bases, and 10 bases separated the two germline ends. The CDR3 has 13 residues.

The V gene is TRBV7-2, the J gene TRBJ2-2; TRBD1 agrees at 7 bases. Germline CDR1 SGHTA, CDR2 FQGNSA. This CDR3 contains 16 residues. V lost 5 bases to trimming and J lost 0 bases; unmatched junction nucleotides: 6. The CDR3 bases are TGTGCCAGCAGCCCCCTTGGACAGGCGAACACCGGGGAGCTGTTTTTT. Protein product: CASSPLGQANTGELFF. Using reference TRBV7-2 and TRBJ2-2 for the parts outside the CDR3, the full variable domain is GAGVSQSPSNKVTEKGKDVELRCDPISGHTALYWYRQSLGQGLEFLIYFQGNSAPDKSGLPSDRFSAERTGGSVSTLTIQRTQQEDSAVYLCASSPLGQANTGELFFGEGSRLTVL.

The rearrangement links TRBV6-1 to TRBJ2-6; weak D call: TRBD2 (5 bases). The V gene lost 2 bases and the J gene lost 2 bases, with 7 bases spanning the gap. The CDR3 is 15 amino acids. Germline loops: CDR1 MNHNS, CDR2 SASEGT. DNA of the CDR3: TGTGCCAGCAGTGAATCCGGGACTGGGGCCAACGTCCTGACTTTC. It encodes CASSESGTGANVLTF.

The CDR3 DNA reads TGTGCCAGCAGTTTATGGGGCAGGGACACTGAAGCTTTCTTT. Its translation: CASSLWGRDTEAFF. The chain combines TRBV28 with TRBJ1-1, with a possible D match to TRBD1 (5 bases). V dropped 0 bases and J dropped 3 bases, with 8 bases sitting between them. Germline CDR1 and CDR2: MDHEN and SYDVKM. The CDR3 is 14 residues long.

V gene TRBV6-6 combines with J gene TRBJ1-2; TRBD1 matches at 10 bases. J gave up 8 bases and V 5 bases, and 8 bases lay outside the gene matches. CDR3 length: 14 amino acids. The germline CDR1 and CDR2 sequences are MNHNY and SVGAGI (reference sequence). CDR3 nucleotide sequence: TGTGCCAGCAGTACGGGACAGGGGATTGGGGGCTACACCTTC. Translating gives CASSTGQGIGGYTF.

The J gene is TRBJ2-7, the V gene TRBV5-6; D not resolved. This CDR3 has 12 amino acids. The V and J ends lost 3 bases and 3 bases respectively, with 7 bases between them. Per the germline V gene, CDR1 is SGHDT and CDR2 is YYEEEE. CDR3 coding DNA: TGTGCCAGCAGCTCCGACTTCTACGAGCAGTACTTC. It yields the protein CASSSDFYEQYF.

The chain employs TRBV5-8 and TRBJ1-2; TRBD1 aligns across 9 bases. Germline V gives CDR1 SGHTS, CDR2 YDEGEE. This CDR3 is 16 amino acids long. V trimming: 3 bases; J trimming: 4 bases; junction bases outside the gene matches: 10. The CDR3 spells CASSWPGQGLFYGYTF. CDR3 DNA: TGTGCCAGCAGCTGGCCGGGACAGGGACTTTTCTATGGCTACACCTTC.

J is TRBJ1-2 and V is TRBV6-5; D unclear. Germline V gene sequence: CDR1 MNHEY, CDR2 SVGAGI. The V and J ends lost 2 bases and 5 bases respectively, with 12 bases between them. The CDR3 sequence is 14 residues long. The CDR3 nucleotides read TGTGCCAGCAGTTACGCCGGTGCGGGGTATGGCTACACCTTC. Protein: CASSYAGAGYGYTF.

This rearrangement joins TRBV2 to TRBJ1-2; TRBD1 matches 7 bases. There are 12 residues in the CDR3. V shed 7 bases, J shed 8 bases, and the junction held 7 bases outside the gene matches. CDR1 SNHLY and CDR2 FYNNEI come from the germline V gene. CDR3 nucleotide sequence: TGTGCCAGCACCGACAGGGTTAACGGCTACACCTTC. Translation: CASTDRVNGYTF.

The gene calls are TRBV18 and TRBJ2-7, with 13 bases lining up with TRBD2. Losses at the gene ends were 1 base for V and 0 bases for J; bases not matched to a gene: 3. The germline V gene has CDR1 KGHSH and CDR2 LQKENI. CDR3 length: 17 amino acids. The CDR3 DNA reads TGTGCCAGCTCACCACTTGGGACTAGCGGGGCCTCCTACGAGCAGTACTTC. Amino acid sequence: CASSPLGTSGASYEQYF.

This chain joins TRBV4-3 and TRBJ1-3; weak D call: TRBD1 (6 bases). Germline-derived CDR1 and CDR2 are LGHNA and YSLEER. The CDR3 runs to 14 residues. Between the trimmed V and J ends, which lost 3 bases and 7 bases, there was a span of 13 bases. CDR3 protein: CASSQGGGPNTIYF. The DNA for the CDR3 is TGCGCCAGCAGCCAGGGAGGGGGACCGAACACCATATATTTT.

This chain links TRBV4-3 with TRBJ2-2; D is possibly TRBD2 (6 bases). CDR1 and CDR2 (germline): LGHNA, YSLEER. This CDR3 is 14 amino acids long. V gave up 4 bases and J gave up 7 bases, with 13 bases separating them. CDR3 loop: CASSLQPTSGELFF. CDR3 DNA sequence: TGCGCCAGCAGCCTTCAACCGACTAGCGGGGAGCTGTTTTTT.

V gene TRBV9 combines with J gene TRBJ1-4; possibly TRBD1 for D (6 bases). With 3 bases removed from V and 4 bases from J, the gap between germline ends came to 13 bases. CDR3 length: 15 amino acids. CDR1 and CDR2 from the germline V gene are SGDLS and YYNGEE. The CDR3 loop is CASSEGGSDNEKLFF. The CDR3, as DNA: TGTGCCAGCAGCGAAGGGGGTTCAGATAATGAAAAACTGTTTTTT.

The chain carries TRBV5-6 and TRBJ2-3; 9 nucleotides line up with TRBD2. Germline V gene data show CDR1 as SGHDT and CDR2 as YYEEEE. V trimming: 0 bases; J trimming: 4 bases; junction bases outside the gene matches: 6. This CDR3 is 16 amino acids long. CDR3 in DNA: TGTGCCAGCAGCTTGGCGATAGCGGGGGATTCAGATACGCAGTATTTT. Translating gives CASSLAIAGDSDTQYF. The whole variable domain, filled in from reference TRBV5-6 and TRBJ2-3, reads DAGVTQSPTHLIKTRGQQVTLRCSPKSGHDTVSWYQQALGQGPQFIFQYYEEEERQRGNFPDRFSGHQFPNYSSELNVNALLLGDSALYLCASSLAIAGDSDTQYFGPGTRLTVL.

The gene calls are TRBV5-6 and TRBJ2-1; 9 positions agree with TRBD2. This CDR3 region has 15 residues. V was clipped by 2 bases and J by 6 bases; unmatched bases: 6. The germline V gene has CDR1 SGHDT and CDR2 YYEEEE. The CDR3 DNA reads as TGTGCCAGCAGCTTTAGCGGGGGTCCGCGCAATGAGCAGTTCTTC. The encoded protein is CASSFSGGPRNEQFF.

This chain joins TRBV28 and TRBJ1-1; TRBD1 matches at 10 bases. In germline, CDR1 is MDHEN, CDR2 SYDVKM. After removal of 5 bases from V and 6 bases from J, the junction contained 18 bases not matched to a gene. The CDR3 is made up of 18 amino acids. The CDR3 spells CASSPVLSGPGTGAEAFF. The CDR3 coding sequence is TGTGCCAGCAGTCCCGTGTTGTCTGGTCCCGGGACAGGGGCTGAAGCTTTCTTT. The variable domain in full, with the rest retrieved from reference TRBV28 and TRBJ1-1, is DVKVTQSSRYLVKRTGEKVFLECVQDMDHENMFWYRQDPGLGLRLIYFSYDVKMKEKGDIPEGYSVSREKKERFSLILESASTNQTSMYLCASSPVLSGPGTGAEAFFGQGTRLTVV.

The V and J genes are TRBV21-1 and TRBJ1-2; the DNA was not compared with TRBD1, the D call given in the table. TRBV21-1 is an annotated pseudogene. The CDR3 is 13 residues long. DNA for the CDR3: TGTGCCAGCAGCAAAGGGGCGTCTTGGGGCTACACCTTC. This codes for CASSKGASWGYTF.

The genes are TRBV7-9 and TRBJ1-3; D ambiguous. The V end lost 7 bases, the J end lost 6 bases, and 19 bases lay between the germline ends. The CDR3 is made up of 15 amino acids. CDR1 is SEHNR, CDR2 FQNEAQ, per germline (reference sequence). The CDR3 sequence: CASTPLFGEVNTIYF. The CDR3 coding sequence is TGTGCCAGCACCCCCCTTTTCGGGGAAGTAAACACCATATATTTT.

The rearrangement links TRBV7-2 to TRBJ2-3; D may be TRBD2 (6 bases). The CDR3 consists of 14 residues. The ends were cut back, 6 bases at V and 1 base at J, with 11 bases in the middle. The germline V gene encodes CDR1 SGHTA and CDR2 FQGNSA. DNA for the CDR3: TGTGCCAGCAGGGAACCGGGGGGCACAGATACGCAGTATTTT. Its protein product is CASREPGGTDTQYF. Based on the CDR3 plus reference TRBV7-2 and TRBJ2-3, the full variable domain is GAGVSQSPSNKVTEKGKDVELRCDPISGHTALYWYRQSLGQGLEFLIYFQGNSAPDKSGLPSDRFSAERTGGSVSTLTIQRTQQEDSAVYLCASREPGGTDTQYFGPGTRLTVL.

This rearrangement joins TRBV11-3 to TRBJ2-7; 8 bases match TRBD2. The junction had 6 bases not matched to a gene; V was cut back by 2 bases and J by 0 bases. In germline, CDR1 is SGHNT, CDR2 YENEEA. The CDR3 sequence is 16 residues long. In DNA form, the CDR3 reads TGTGCCAGCAGCTTATGGAGCGGGGGTCCCTCCTACGAGCAGTACTTC. The encoded protein is CASSLWSGGPSYEQYF.

The chain couples TRBV28 to TRBJ1-2; a possible D gene is TRBD1 (5 bases). V was clipped by 7 bases and J by 5 bases, with 14 bases between them. The germline gives CDR1 MDHEN, CDR2 SYDVKM. This CDR3 is built from 13 residues. For the CDR3, the DNA is TGTGCCAGCATCGGGGGGGGGAGGTATGGCTACACCTTC. The encoded protein is CASIGGGRYGYTF.

The chain has TRBV5-6 and TRBJ2-5; TRBD2 matches 9 bases. CDR1 and CDR2 (germline): SGHDT, YYEEEE. The CDR3 length is 16 residues. With 1 base clipped from V and 4 bases from J, the junction kept 8 bases outside the gene matches. The CDR3 loop reads CASSLKSGLARETQYF. The CDR3 coding sequence is TGTGCCAGCAGCTTGAAATCGGGACTAGCACGAGAGACCCAGTACTTC.

V is TRBV18 and J is TRBJ1-5, with 10 bases aligning to TRBD1. The germline V gene encodes CDR1 KGHSH and CDR2 LQKENI. The ends lost 3 bases at V and 9 bases at J; junction bases unmatched: 14. This CDR3 is built from 17 residues. CDR3 DNA sequence: TGTGCCAGCTCACCCAAGGGGACAGGGGACGGGCGGTGGCCCCAGCATTTT. Its translation is CASSPKGTGDGRWPQHF.

V is TRBV2 and J is TRBJ1-5; no definite D call. Germline V gene lookup returns CDR1 SNHLY and CDR2 FYNNEI. The CDR3 runs 17 residues. Trimming removed 6 bases at V and 0 bases at J, with 18 bases between. For the CDR3, the DNA is TGTGCCAGCAGCGCAATCGGCCTCGGAGATAGCAATCAGCCCCAGCATTTT. Translating gives CASSAIGLGDSNQPQHF.

The sample holds one count of this clone. The CDR3 sequence is CASKEGSLADTQYF. The CDR3 nucleotides are TGTGCCAGCAAGGAGGGCTCCCTGGCAGATACGCAGTATTTT. The chain carries TRBV2 and TRBJ2-3; D perhaps matches TRBD2 (6 bases). CDR1 is SNHLY and CDR2 is FYNNEI in the germline V gene. CDR3 size: 14 residues. V was cut by 7 bases and J by 4 bases, with 15 bases left in between.